This T cell receptor (beta chain) was retrieved from a study of OX40 agonist ivuxolimab in advanced cancers. Overall study context: The dose-escalation cohort was over 65% male, with a mean age of around 60 years, ranging roughly 20 to 80. Two patients with cutaneous melanoma and one with hepatocellular carcinoma, three in total, showed partial responses.

Germline CDR1 reads SGHTA; CDR2 reads FQGNSA. The CDR3 is made up of 14 amino acids. Between the trimmed V and J ends, which lost 2 bases and 0 bases, there was a span of 7 bases. Data came from immunoSEQ multiplex PCR; TCRdb stores just in-frame clones and leaves some out. The sample contains some 86,000 clones, approximately 85% of which appear only once. This sequence originates from an adult with an advanced solid tumor such as melanoma, head and neck, liver or kidney cancer. The material sequenced was CD4+ or CD8+ T cells sorted from blood, taken in a trial of the OX40 agonist ivuxolimab. The chain combines TRBV7-2 with TRBJ2-5, with TRBD2 as a possible D gene (6 bases). The CDR3 is CASSLSSDQETQYF. The DNA for the CDR3 is TGTGCCAGCAGCTTATCTAGCGACCAAGAGACCCAGTACTTC.